A single sample gave rise to the 32 T cell receptor beta chains below, sequenced in a study of cytomegalovirus exposure and HLA in healthy donors. Amplification used 60 Vbeta primers and 13 Jbeta primers. TCRdb keeps only in-frame clones here, not all; method: immunoSEQ multiplex PCR. The sample yields 180,000 or so clones, 77% seen once. Sequencing was carried out using PBMCs. Receptors were obtained from a man between 18 and 35 years old in good health and CMV-seronegative.

This clone was seen a few times. V gene TRBV9 combines with J gene TRBJ1-1, with TRBD1 identical over 7 bases. The CDR3 sequence is 17 residues long. Germline values: CDR1 SGDLS, CDR2 YYNGEE. V shed 2 bases and J 3 bases; nucleotides not matched to a gene: 13. The CDR3 DNA reads as TGTGCCAGCAGCGTTAGACAGGGTAACAGAGGGGACACTGAAGCTTTCTTT. Its protein product is CASSVRQGNRGDTEAFF.

The chain carries TRBV9 and TRBJ2-7; D remains ambiguous. Germline assignment: CDR1 SGDLS and CDR2 YYNGEE. V lost 2 bases and J lost 2, with 8 bases in between. The CDR3 is 13 amino acids. The DNA of the CDR3 is TGTGCCAGCAGCGTCGGGTTAACCTACGAGCAGTACTTC. Its translation: CASSVGLTYEQYF.

The chain employs TRBV30 and TRBJ2-7; 9 bases are a match to TRBD2. V lost 4 bases and J lost 3; bases outside the gene matches: 7. The V gene's germline CDR1 is GTSNPN and CDR2 SVGIG (reference sequence). The CDR3 runs 14 residues. CDR3 sequence (DNA): TGTGCCTGGAACCCTGGGACTAGCTACTACGAGCAGTACTTC. Protein product: CAWNPGTSYYEQYF.

CDR3 in amino acids: CSGQGLDGYTF. CDR3 nucleotides: TGCAGCGGACAGGGTCTGGATGGCTACACCTTC. The chain recombines TRBV29-1 with TRBJ1-2; 7 bases line up with TRBD1. Per germline, CDR1 SQVTM and CDR2 ANQGSEA. After removal of 7 bases from V and 6 bases from J, the junction contained 5 bases not matched to a gene. CDR3 length: 11 residues.

This rearrangement joins TRBV15 to TRBJ2-5; 8 positions match TRBD2. This CDR3 contains 16 residues. Trimming cost V 5 bases and J 2 bases; bases outside gene matches: 10. Germline values: CDR1 LNHNV, CDR2 YYDKDF (reference sequence). The CDR3 loop is CATSGIPGLGQETQYF. The CDR3 DNA is TGTGCCACCAGCGGGATACCGGGACTAGGACAAGAGACCCAGTACTTC.

This chain connects TRBV7-2 to TRBJ2-5; no reliable D call. The V end lost 1 base, the J end lost 6 bases, and 9 bases lay between the germline ends. The CDR3 has 13 residues. In germline, CDR1 is SGHTA, CDR2 FQGNSA. The CDR3 reads CASSLDFVQTQYF. The CDR3 nucleotides read TGTGCCAGCAGCTTAGATTTCGTTCAGACCCAGTACTTC.

The rearrangement uses TRBV10-1 and TRBJ2-5, with a weak D call TRBD2 (5 bases). Germline lookup yields CDR1 WNHNN and CDR2 SYGVQD (reference sequence). The CDR3 is 14 residues long. V dropped 8 bases and J dropped 13 bases, with 26 bases sitting between them. CDR3 DNA sequence: TGCGCCAGCGGCGGCCGGACTCAATCTCGCACGGGGTACTTC. Its protein is CASGGRTQSRTGYF.

The sample holds a few counts of this clone. The chain combines TRBV19 with TRBJ2-7; 7 bases align to TRBD1. Germline CDR1 reads LNHDA; CDR2 reads SQIVND (reference sequence). V dropped 1 base and J dropped 3; count of bases not matched to a gene: 6. The CDR3 length is 15 residues. The chain's CDR3 is CASSIGDSQGYEQYF. CDR3 DNA sequence: TGTGCCAGTAGTATAGGGGACAGCCAAGGCTACGAGCAGTACTTC.

This rearrangement joins TRBV4-3 to TRBJ2-4; no clear D. CDR1 and CDR2 (germline): LGHNA, YSLEER. The CDR3 length is 15 residues. V was clipped by 3 bases and J by 0 bases, with 9 bases between them. The CDR3 reads CASSQTVLAKNIQYF. CDR3 bases: TGCGCCAGCAGCCAGACTGTGCTAGCCAAAAACATTCAGTACTTC.

The chain links TRBV9 to TRBJ1-1; perhaps TRBD1 as D (5 bases). The germline CDR1 and CDR2 sequences are SGDLS and YYNGEE. This CDR3 region has 16 residues. Trimming removed 0 bases from V and 1 base from J, with 13 bases in between. CDR3 bases: TGTGCCAGCAGCGTAGGGGAGGGGCAGGGGAACACTGAAGCTTTCTTT. Translated, it gives CASSVGEGQGNTEAFF. The full variable domain, its missing parts supplied by reference TRBV9 and TRBJ1-1, is DSGVTQTPKHLITATGQRVTLRCSPRSGDLSVYWYQQSLDQGLQFLIQYYNGEERAKGNILERFSAQQFPDLHSELNLSSLELGDSALYFCASSVGEGQGNTEAFFGQGTRLTVV.

The chain carries TRBV4-2 and TRBJ1-5; a weak D match, TRBD1 (5 bases). The CDR3 is 19 amino acids. Germline assignment: CDR1 LGHNA and CDR2 YNFKEQ. Trimming took off 2 bases at V and 0 bases at J, with 20 bases between the two ends. The CDR3 DNA reads TGTGCCAGCAGCCAATGGGGGAGGAGAGATGGCAATAGCAATCAGCCCCAGCATTTT. It encodes CASSQWGRRDGNSNQPQHF.

V is TRBV4-3 and J is TRBJ2-5; TRBD2 aligns across 9 bases. The DNA end lines up better with TRBJ2-7; the J call may be wrong. The length of the CDR3 is 14 residues. Germline CDR1 and CDR2: LGHNA and YSLEER. CDR3 coding DNA: TGCGCCAGCAGCCCTGCGGGGGGGCTTTACGAGCAGTACTTC. Its translation is CASSPAGGLYEQYF.

This clone has only a few counts. V and J are TRBV15 and TRBJ1-4; D might be TRBD1 (5 bases). Trimming removed 5 bases from V and 8 bases from J, with 6 bases in between. Germline values: CDR1 LNHNV, CDR2 YYDKDF (reference sequence). The CDR3 runs to 11 residues. DNA of the CDR3: TGTGCCACCAGCCGGGGGGAAAAACTGTTTTTT. Its translation: CATSRGEKLFF.

There are a few counts of this clone. The J gene is TRBJ2-2, the V gene TRBV6-1; D is ambiguous. The germline V gene has CDR1 MNHNS and CDR2 SASEGT. V lost 5 bases to trimming and J lost 0 bases, with 10 bases between them. This CDR3 spans 15 amino acids. Here the CDR3 reads CASSIHSSNTGELFF. In DNA, the CDR3 is TGTGCCAGCAGTATACACAGTTCGAACACCGGGGAGCTGTTTTTT.

The chain uses TRBV19 and TRBJ1-2, with D maybe TRBD1 (6 bases). CDR1 and CDR2 (germline): LNHDA, SQIVND (reference sequence). CDR3 length equals 14 residues. Trimming left V 5 bases short and J 0 bases short, with 10 bases between. CDR3 amino acids: CASSLTGPNYGYTF. CDR3 nucleotides: TGTGCCAGTAGTCTGACAGGACCTAACTATGGCTACACCTTC.

In this sample, this clone turned up a few times. The chain has TRBV6-6 and TRBJ1-5, with D possibly matching TRBD1 (5 bases). Germline CDR1 reads MNHNY; CDR2 reads SVGAGI (reference sequence). V was cut by 6 bases and J by 6 bases, with 12 bases left in between. The CDR3 is 13 residues long. The DNA of the CDR3 is TGTGCCAGCAGCGGGCGGGGGACTCAGCCCCAGCATTTT. Protein: CASSGRGTQPQHF.

J is TRBJ2-5 and V is TRBV4-2; 14 bases line up with TRBD2. From germline, CDR1 is LGHNA and CDR2 YNFKEQ. V lost 3 bases, J lost 5 bases, and 14 bases stayed unmatched. The CDR3 loop spans 19 amino acids. The CDR3 sequence is CASSQLPGLAGASGETQYF. The DNA of the CDR3 is TGTGCCAGCAGCCAGCTGCCGGGACTAGCGGGGGCCTCGGGGGAGACCCAGTACTTC.

This clone was recorded a few times. The genes are TRBV27 and TRBJ1-2; D unresolved. Germline V lookup: CDR1 MNHEY, CDR2 SMNVEV (reference sequence). Trimming removed 6 bases at V and 0 bases at J, with 14 bases between. CDR3 size: 15 residues. The CDR3 is CASRPELVSNYGYTF. In DNA, the CDR3 is TGTGCCAGCAGACCCGAGCTGGTCTCTAACTATGGCTACACCTTC.

This chain connects TRBV7-2 to TRBJ2-7; 9 nucleotides match TRBD2. This CDR3 is 16 amino acids long. Germline V gene lookup returns CDR1 SGHTA and CDR2 FQGNSA. The junction had 7 bases not matched to a gene; V was cut back by 2 bases and J by 2 bases. CDR3 DNA: TGTGCCAGCAGCTTACAGAGCGGGGGGACCACCTACGAGCAGTACTTC. Encoded protein: CASSLQSGGTTYEQYF. The entire variable domain, with the rest obtained from reference TRBV7-2 and TRBJ2-7, is as follows: GAGVSQSPSNKVTEKGKDVELRCDPISGHTALYWYRQSLGQGLEFLIYFQGNSAPDKSGLPSDRFSAERTGGSVSTLTIQRTQQEDSAVYLCASSLQSGGTTYEQYFGPGTRLTVT.

The chain has TRBV9 and TRBJ2-2, with TRBD1 matching over 7 bases. The CDR3 runs to 15 residues. Germline CDR1 reads SGDLS; CDR2 reads YYNGEE. V trimming: 3 bases; J trimming: 6 bases; junction bases outside the gene matches: 8. The CDR3 region has the DNA TGTGCCAGCAGCGCCACTGACAGGGCGGCCGGGGAGCTGTTTTTT. This gives the protein CASSATDRAAGELFF.

V and J are TRBV7-9 and TRBJ1-4, with TRBD1 identical over 9 bases. With 5 bases clipped from V and 8 bases from J, the junction kept 6 bases outside the gene matches. The CDR3 length is 14 residues. Germline assignment: CDR1 SEHNR and CDR2 FQNEAQ (reference sequence). CDR3 DNA: TGTGCCAGCAGCCGGACAGGGGTGGCGGAAAAACTGTTTTTT. Residues: CASSRTGVAEKLFF. Full variable domain (outside the CDR3, taken from reference TRBV7-9 and TRBJ1-4): DTGVSQNPRHKITKRGQNVTFRCDPISEHNRLYWYRQTLGQGPEFLTYFQNEAQLEKSRLLSDRFSAERPKGSFSTLEIQRTEQGDSAMYLCASSRTGVAEKLFFGSGTQLSVL.

The sample holds a few counts of this clone. The chain is built from TRBV30 and TRBJ2-1; maybe TRBD1 (5 bases). Between the trimmed V and J ends, which lost 0 bases and 1 base, there was a span of 10 bases. The CDR3 contains 15 residues. Germline V gene lookup returns CDR1 GTSNPN and CDR2 SVGIG (reference sequence). The CDR3 spells CAWSVLGRSYNEQFF. DNA for the CDR3: TGTGCCTGGAGTGTTTTGGGGCGGTCCTACAATGAGCAGTTCTTC.

CDR3 sequence reads: CASSFQSSGLRGDSYNEQFF. For the CDR3, the DNA is TGTGCCAGCAGCTTCCAATCTAGCGGGCTCCGAGGGGACTCCTACAATGAGCAGTTCTTC. This rearrangement joins TRBV11-3 to TRBJ2-1; 8 nucleotides align to TRBD2. The length of the CDR3 is 20 residues. The germline V gene has CDR1 SGHNT and CDR2 YENEEA. With 3 bases clipped from V and 0 bases from J, the junction kept 16 bases outside the gene matches.

J is TRBJ2-5 and V is TRBV6-1; D not certain. Per the germline V gene, CDR1 is MNHNS and CDR2 is SASEGT. CDR3 length: 13 residues. Trimming took off 6 bases at V and 4 bases at J, with 12 bases between the two ends. The DNA of the CDR3 is TGTGCCAGCAGGATTAGTAGCCGAGAGACCCAGTACTTC. Translating it yields CASRISSRETQYF.

This chain uses TRBV7-8 with TRBJ1-1; weak D call: TRBD1 (6 bases). V was shortened by 3 bases and J by 4 bases, with 9 bases between the two germline ends. The germline CDR1 and CDR2 sequences are SGHVS and FQNEAQ. The CDR3 sequence is 13 residues long. For the CDR3, the DNA is TGTGCCAGCAGCTTCGGGGGGCTCACTGAAGCTTTCTTT. Residues: CASSFGGLTEAFF.

This clone was found once. This CDR3 is CASSLGLGGSSYEQYF. For the CDR3, the DNA is TGTGCCAGCAGCTTAGGTCTTGGCGGGAGCTCCTACGAGCAGTACTTC. The chain combines TRBV11-3 with TRBJ2-7, with 7 bases aligning to TRBD2. Unmatched junction bases numbered 6, after V lost 1 base and J lost 0 bases. The CDR3 length is 16 residues. CDR1 SGHNT and CDR2 YENEEA come from the germline V gene.

The chain combines TRBV6-4 with TRBJ1-2; 9 bases fit TRBD1. The V segment lost 3 bases and the J segment 3 bases; nucleotides outside the gene matches: 17. The CDR3 has 19 residues. The V gene's germline CDR1 is MRHNA and CDR2 SNTAGT. In DNA, the CDR3 is TGTGCCAGCAGTGAAAGGCCTTTTTCAGCGGGACAGGGTGACTATGGCTACACCTTC. It codes for CASSERPFSAGQGDYGYTF.

The chain is built from TRBV19 and TRBJ2-3, with 9 bases that match TRBD1. This CDR3 is 14 amino acids long. V was clipped by 9 bases and J by 4 bases; unmatched bases: 8. CDR1 and CDR2 (germline): LNHDA, SQIVND (reference sequence). CDR3 in DNA: TGTGCCAGCCGGGACAGGGTCGCCGCAGATACGCAGTATTTT. This gives the protein CASRDRVAADTQYF.

This clone was picked up one time. The chain recombines TRBV5-4 with TRBJ2-7; 9 nucleotides match TRBD1. Germline V CDR1 and CDR2: SGHNT, YYREEE (reference sequence). After removal of 4 bases from V and 4 bases from J, the junction contained 9 bases not matched to a gene. The CDR3 loop spans 15 amino acids. CDR3 nucleotides: TGTGCCAGCAGCCCTCGGACAGGGGCCCAGTACGAGCAGTACTTC. It translates to CASSPRTGAQYEQYF. The full variable domain, completed using reference TRBV5-4 and TRBJ2-7, is ETGVTQSPTHLIKTRGQQVTLRCSSQSGHNTVSWYQQALGQGPQFIFQYYREEENGRGNFPPRFSGLQFPNYSSELNVNALELDDSALYLCASSPRTGAQYEQYFGPGTRLTVT.

The chain joins TRBV5-1 to TRBJ2-3; D unresolved. The CDR3 runs 12 residues. Germline CDR1 is SGHRS and CDR2 is YFSETQ. V was clipped by 5 bases and J by 4 bases, with 8 bases between them. Here the CDR3 reads CASRLDADTQYF. The CDR3 bases are TGCGCCAGCAGGCTAGACGCAGATACGCAGTATTTT.

The chain recombines TRBV18 with TRBJ2-7; 8 nucleotides agree with TRBD2. Germline CDR1 and CDR2: KGHSH and LQKENI. This CDR3 region has 14 residues. V trimming: 3 bases; J trimming: 6 bases; junction bases outside the gene matches: 7. The CDR3 DNA is TGTGCCAGCTCACCGAGCGGGGGCCCTGGCGAGCAGTACTTC. Its translation is CASSPSGGPGEQYF.

The chain uses TRBV7-9 and TRBJ1-1, with no clear D. The V gene's germline CDR1 is SEHNR and CDR2 FQNEAQ (reference sequence). Between the trimmed V and J ends, which lost 5 bases and 0 bases, there was a span of 13 bases. The CDR3 has 15 residues. The CDR3, as DNA: TGTGCCAGCAGCCCACGGGTCTTATTGAACACTGAAGCTTTCTTT. Translated, it gives CASSPRVLLNTEAFF.